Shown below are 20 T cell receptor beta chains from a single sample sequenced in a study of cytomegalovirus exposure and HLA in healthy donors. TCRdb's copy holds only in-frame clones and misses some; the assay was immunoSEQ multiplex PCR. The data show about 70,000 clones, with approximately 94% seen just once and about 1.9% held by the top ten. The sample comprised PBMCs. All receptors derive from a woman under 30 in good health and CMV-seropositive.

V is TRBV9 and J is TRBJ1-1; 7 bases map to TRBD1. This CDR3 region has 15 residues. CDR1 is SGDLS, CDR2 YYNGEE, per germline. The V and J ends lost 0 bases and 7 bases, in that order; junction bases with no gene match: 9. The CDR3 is CASSVAGGGEGEAFF. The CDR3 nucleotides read TGTGCCAGCAGCGTAGCTGGAGGGGGCGAGGGTGAAGCTTTCTTT.

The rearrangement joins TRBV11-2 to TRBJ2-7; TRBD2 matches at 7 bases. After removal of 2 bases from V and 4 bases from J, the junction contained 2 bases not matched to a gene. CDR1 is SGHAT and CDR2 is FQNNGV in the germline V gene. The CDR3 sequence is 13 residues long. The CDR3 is CASSLSREYEQYF. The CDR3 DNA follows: TGTGCCAGCAGCTTATCGCGGGAGTACGAGCAGTACTTC.

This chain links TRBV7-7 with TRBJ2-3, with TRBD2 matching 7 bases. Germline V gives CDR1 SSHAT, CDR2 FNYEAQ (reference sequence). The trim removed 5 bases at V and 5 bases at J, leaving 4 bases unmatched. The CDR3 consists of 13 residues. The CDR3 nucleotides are TGTGCCAGCAGCATGAAGCGGGGAGATACGCAGTATTTT. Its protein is CASSMKRGDTQYF.

The CDR3 reads CASSPSTGFEAFF. In DNA, the CDR3 is TGTGCCAGCAGCCCGTCGACAGGGTTCGAAGCTTTCTTT. The V and J genes are TRBV7-2 and TRBJ1-1; TRBD1 aligns across 7 bases. The CDR3 spans 13 residues. Trimming took 5 bases from V and 8 from J; bases not matched to a gene: 8. CDR1 and CDR2 from the germline V gene are SGHTA and FQGNSA.

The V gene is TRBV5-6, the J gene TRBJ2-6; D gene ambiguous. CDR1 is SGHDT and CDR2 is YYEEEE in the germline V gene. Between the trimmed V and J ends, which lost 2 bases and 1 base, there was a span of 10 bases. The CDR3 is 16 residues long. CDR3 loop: CASSFFGTSGANVLTF. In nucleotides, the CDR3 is TGTGCCAGCAGCTTTTTTGGTACATCTGGGGCCAACGTCCTGACTTTC. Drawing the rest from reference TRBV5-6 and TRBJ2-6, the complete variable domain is DAGVTQSPTHLIKTRGQQVTLRCSPKSGHDTVSWYQQALGQGPQFIFQYYEEEERQRGNFPDRFSGHQFPNYSSELNVNALLLGDSALYLCASSFFGTSGANVLTFGAGSRLTVL.

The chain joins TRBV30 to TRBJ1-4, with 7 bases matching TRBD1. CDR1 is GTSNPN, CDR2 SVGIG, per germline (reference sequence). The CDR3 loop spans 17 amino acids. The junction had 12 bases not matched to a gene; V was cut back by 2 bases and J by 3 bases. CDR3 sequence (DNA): TGTGCCTGGAGTTCACAGGGGCCATGGAGTCCTAATGAAAAACTGTTTTTT. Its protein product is CAWSSQGPWSPNEKLFF.

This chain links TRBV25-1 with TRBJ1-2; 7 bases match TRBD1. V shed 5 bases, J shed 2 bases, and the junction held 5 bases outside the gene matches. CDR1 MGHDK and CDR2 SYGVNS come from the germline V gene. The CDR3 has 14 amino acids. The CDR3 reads CASSSGTVNYGYTF. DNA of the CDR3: TGTGCCAGCAGTTCCGGGACAGTGAACTATGGCTACACCTTC.

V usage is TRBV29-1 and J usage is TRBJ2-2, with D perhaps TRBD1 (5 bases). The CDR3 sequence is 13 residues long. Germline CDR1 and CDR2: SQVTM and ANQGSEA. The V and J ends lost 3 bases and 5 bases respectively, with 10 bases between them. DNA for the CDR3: TGCAGCGTTGACCAGGGAACGACCGGGGAGCTGTTTTTT. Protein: CSVDQGTTGELFF.

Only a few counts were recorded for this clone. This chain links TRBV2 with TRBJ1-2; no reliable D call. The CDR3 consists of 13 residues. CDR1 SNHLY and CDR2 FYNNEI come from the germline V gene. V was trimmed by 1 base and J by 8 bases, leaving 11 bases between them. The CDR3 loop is CASSEGQVKGYTF. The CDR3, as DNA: TGTGCCAGCAGTGAAGGGCAGGTTAAAGGCTACACCTTC.

DNA for the CDR3: TGCAGCGTTGGGGACACCGACTATGGCTACACCTTC. Translated, it gives CSVGDTDYGYTF. The chain couples TRBV29-1 to TRBJ1-2, with D tentatively TRBD1 (6 bases). Deletions cut 4 bases from V and 3 bases from J, with 9 bases between. Germline CDR1 and CDR2: SQVTM and ANQGSEA. The CDR3 is 12 amino acids.

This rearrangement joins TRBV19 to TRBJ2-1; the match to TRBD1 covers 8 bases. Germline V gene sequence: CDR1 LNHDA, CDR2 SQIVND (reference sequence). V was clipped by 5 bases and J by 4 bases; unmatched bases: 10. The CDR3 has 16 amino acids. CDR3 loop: CASSSDRVGEYNEQFF. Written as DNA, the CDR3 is TGTGCCAGTAGTTCGGACAGGGTAGGAGAGTACAATGAGCAGTTCTTC.

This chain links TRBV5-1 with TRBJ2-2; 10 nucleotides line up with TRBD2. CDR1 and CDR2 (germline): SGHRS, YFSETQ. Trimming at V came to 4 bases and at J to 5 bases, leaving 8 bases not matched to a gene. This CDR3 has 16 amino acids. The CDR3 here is CASSTESGGATGELFF. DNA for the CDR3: TGCGCCAGCAGCACCGAAAGCGGGGGGGCGACCGGGGAGCTGTTTTTT.

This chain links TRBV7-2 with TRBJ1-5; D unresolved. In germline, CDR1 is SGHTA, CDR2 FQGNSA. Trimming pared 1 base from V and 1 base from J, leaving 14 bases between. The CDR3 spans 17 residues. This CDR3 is CASSLGAHGPSNQPQHF. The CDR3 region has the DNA TGTGCCAGCAGCTTAGGGGCGCACGGTCCCAGCAATCAGCCCCAGCATTTT.

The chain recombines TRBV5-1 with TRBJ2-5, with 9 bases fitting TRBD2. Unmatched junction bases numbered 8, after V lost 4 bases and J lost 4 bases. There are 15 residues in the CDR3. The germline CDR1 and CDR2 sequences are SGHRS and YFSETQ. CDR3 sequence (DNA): TGCGCCAGCAGCAGCGGGACTAGCTTACGAGAGACCCAGTACTTC. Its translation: CASSSGTSLRETQYF.

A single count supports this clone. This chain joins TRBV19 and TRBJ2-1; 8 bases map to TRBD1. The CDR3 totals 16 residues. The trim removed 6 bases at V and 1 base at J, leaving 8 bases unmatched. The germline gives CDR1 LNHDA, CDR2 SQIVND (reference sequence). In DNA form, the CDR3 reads TGTGCCAGTAGCTACAGGGGGATCGGTTCCTACAATGAGCAGTTCTTC. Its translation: CASSYRGIGSYNEQFF.

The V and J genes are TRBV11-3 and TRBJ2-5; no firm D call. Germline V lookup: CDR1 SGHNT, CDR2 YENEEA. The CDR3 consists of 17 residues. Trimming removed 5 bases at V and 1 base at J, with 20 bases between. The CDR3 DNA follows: TGTGCCAGCAGCCCCCGCGCTCTACAGACCCGCCAAGAGACCCAGTACTTC. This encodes CASSPRALQTRQETQYF.

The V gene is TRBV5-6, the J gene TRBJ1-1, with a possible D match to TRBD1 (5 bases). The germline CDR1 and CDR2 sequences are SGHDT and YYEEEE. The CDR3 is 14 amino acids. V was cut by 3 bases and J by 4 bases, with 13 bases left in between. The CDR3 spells CASSSGQGTTEAFF. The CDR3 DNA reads TGTGCCAGCAGCTCCGGCCAGGGAACCACTGAAGCTTTCTTT.

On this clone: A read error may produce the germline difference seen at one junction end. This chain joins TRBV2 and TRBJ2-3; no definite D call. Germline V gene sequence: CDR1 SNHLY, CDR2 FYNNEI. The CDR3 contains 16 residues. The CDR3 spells CAGSEGRGRRVDTQYF. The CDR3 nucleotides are TGTGCCGGCAGTGAAGGCCGTGGTCGCCGGGTAGATACGCAGTATTTT.

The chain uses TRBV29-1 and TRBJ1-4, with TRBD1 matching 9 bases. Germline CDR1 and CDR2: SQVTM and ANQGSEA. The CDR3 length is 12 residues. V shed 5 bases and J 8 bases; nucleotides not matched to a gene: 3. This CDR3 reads CSVRTGAEKLFF. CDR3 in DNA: TGCAGCGTTAGGACAGGGGCCGAAAAACTGTTTTTT.

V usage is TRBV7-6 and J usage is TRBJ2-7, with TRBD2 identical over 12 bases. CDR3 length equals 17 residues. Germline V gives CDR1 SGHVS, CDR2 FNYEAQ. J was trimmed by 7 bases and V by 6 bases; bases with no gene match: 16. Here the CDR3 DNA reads TGTGCCAGCAGACCGGGACTAGCGGGCTCCCTGGTTTGGGAGCAGTACTTC. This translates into CASRPGLAGSLVWEQYF.